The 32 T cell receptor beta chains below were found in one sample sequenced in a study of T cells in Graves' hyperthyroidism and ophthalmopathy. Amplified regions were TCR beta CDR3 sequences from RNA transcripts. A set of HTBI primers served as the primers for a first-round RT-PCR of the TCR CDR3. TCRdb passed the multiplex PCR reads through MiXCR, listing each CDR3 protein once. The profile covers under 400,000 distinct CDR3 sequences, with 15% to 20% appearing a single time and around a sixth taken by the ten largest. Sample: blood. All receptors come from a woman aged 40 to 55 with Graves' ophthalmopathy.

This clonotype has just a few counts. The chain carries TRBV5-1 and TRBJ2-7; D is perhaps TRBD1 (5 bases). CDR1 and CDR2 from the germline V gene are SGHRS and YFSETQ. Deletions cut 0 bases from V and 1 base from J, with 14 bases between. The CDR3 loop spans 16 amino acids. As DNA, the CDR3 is TGCGCCAGCAGCTTGGGATCCAGGGATGGGTCCTACGAGCAGTACTTC. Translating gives CASSLGSRDGSYEQYF.

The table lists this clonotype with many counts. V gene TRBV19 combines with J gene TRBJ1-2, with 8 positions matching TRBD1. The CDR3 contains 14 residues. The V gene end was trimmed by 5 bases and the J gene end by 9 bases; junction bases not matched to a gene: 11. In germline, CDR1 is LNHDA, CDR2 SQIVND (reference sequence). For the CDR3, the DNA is TGTGCCAGTAGTGGGGGACAGGCCTCTTCAAGCTACACCTTC. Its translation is CASSGGQASSSYTF.

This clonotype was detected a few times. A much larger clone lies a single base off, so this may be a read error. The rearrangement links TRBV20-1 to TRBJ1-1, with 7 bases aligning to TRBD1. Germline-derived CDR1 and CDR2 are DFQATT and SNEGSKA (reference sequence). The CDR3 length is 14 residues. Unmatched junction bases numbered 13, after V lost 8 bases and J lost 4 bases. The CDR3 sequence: CSTDPTGSGTEAFF. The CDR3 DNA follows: TGCAGTACTGACCCGACAGGGTCGGGCACTGAAGCTTTCTTT.

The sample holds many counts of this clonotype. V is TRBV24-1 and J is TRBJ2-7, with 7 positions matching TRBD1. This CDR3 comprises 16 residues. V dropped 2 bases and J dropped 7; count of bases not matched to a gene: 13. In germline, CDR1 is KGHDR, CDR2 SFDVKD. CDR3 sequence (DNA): TGTGCCACCAGTGATTCCTACCAGGGGGTTGAGGAGGAGCAGTACTTC. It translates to CATSDSYQGVEEEQYF.

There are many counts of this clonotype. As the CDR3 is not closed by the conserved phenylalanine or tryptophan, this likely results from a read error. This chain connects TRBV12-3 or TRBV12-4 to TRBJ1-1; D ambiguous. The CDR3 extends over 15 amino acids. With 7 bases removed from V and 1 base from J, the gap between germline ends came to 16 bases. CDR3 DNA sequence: TGTGCCAGCAATCACATACCGATGAAGAACACTGAAGCTTTCCTT. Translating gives CASNHIPMKNTEAFL.

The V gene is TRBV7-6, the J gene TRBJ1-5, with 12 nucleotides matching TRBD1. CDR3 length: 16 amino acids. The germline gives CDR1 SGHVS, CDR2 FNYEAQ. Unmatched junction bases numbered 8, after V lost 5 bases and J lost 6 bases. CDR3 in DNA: TGTGCCAGCAGCCTGGGGACAGGGGGCATGGGTCAGCCCCAGCATTTT. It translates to CASSLGTGGMGQPQHF.

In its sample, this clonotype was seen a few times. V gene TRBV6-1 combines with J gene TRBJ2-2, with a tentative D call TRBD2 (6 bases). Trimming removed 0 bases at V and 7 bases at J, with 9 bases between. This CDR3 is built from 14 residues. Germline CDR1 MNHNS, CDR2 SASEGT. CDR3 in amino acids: CASSEAGGVGELFF. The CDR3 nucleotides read TGTGCCAGCAGTGAAGCGGGCGGGGTCGGGGAGCTGTTTTTT.

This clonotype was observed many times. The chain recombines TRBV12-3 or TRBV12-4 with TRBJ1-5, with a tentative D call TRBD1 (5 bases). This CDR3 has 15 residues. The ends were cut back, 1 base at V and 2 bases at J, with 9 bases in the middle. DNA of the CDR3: TGTGCCAGCAGTTTAGAGCGGGGGGGCAATCAGCCCCAGCATTTT. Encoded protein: CASSLERGGNQPQHF.

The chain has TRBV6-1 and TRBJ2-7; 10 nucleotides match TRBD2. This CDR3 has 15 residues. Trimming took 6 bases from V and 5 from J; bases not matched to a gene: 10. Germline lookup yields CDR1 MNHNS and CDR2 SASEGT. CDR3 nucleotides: TGTGCCAGCAGCCCTAGCGGGACTAGCGTGAACGAGCAGTACTTC. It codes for CASSPSGTSVNEQYF.

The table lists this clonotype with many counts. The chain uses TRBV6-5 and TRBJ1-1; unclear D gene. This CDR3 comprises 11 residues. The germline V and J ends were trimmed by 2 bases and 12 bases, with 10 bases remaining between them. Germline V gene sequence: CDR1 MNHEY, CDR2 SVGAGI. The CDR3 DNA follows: TGTGCCAGCAGTTACGGGGTTAGGACTTTCTTT. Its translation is CASSYGVRTFF.

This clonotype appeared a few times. CDR3 protein: CASYDRNTEAFF. The CDR3 bases are TGTGCCAGTTATGACCGAAACACTGAAGCTTTCTTT. This chain joins TRBV27 and TRBJ1-1; no clear D. The CDR3 is made up of 12 amino acids. CDR1 and CDR2 from the germline V gene are MNHEY and SMNVEV (reference sequence). Trimming left V 9 bases short and J 2 bases short, with 10 bases between.

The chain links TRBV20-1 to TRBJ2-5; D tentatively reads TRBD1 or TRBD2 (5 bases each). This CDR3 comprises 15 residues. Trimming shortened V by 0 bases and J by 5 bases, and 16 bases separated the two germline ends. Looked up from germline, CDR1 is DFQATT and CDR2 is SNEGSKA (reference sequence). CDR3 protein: CSARDPSGEGETQYF. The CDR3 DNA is TGCAGTGCTAGAGATCCCAGCGGAGAGGGGGAGACCCAGTACTTC.

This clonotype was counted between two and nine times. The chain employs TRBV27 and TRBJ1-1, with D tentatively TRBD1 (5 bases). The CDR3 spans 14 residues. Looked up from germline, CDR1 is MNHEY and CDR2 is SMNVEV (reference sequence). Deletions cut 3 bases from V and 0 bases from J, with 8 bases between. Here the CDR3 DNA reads TGTGCCAGCAGTTTCGGGGCTTTGAACACTGAAGCTTTCTTT. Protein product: CASSFGALNTEAFF.

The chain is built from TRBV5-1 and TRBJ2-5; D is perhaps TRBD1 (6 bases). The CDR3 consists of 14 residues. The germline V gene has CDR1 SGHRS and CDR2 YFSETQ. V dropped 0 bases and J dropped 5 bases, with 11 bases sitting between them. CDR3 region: CASSLGTGTETQYF. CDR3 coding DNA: TGCGCCAGCAGCTTGGGCACAGGGACCGAGACCCAGTACTTC.

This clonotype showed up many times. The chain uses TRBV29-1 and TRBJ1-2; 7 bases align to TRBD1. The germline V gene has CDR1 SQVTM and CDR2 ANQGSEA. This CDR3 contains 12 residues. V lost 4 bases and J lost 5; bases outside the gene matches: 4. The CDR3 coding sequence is TGCAGCGTTGGGGGGGACAGATATGGCTACACCTTC. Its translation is CSVGGDRYGYTF.

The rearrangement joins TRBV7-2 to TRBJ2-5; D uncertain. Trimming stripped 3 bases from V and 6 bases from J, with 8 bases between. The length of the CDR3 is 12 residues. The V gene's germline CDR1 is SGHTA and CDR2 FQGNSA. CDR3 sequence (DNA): TGTGCCAGCAGCTTCCAGGCTCAGACCCAGTACTTC. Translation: CASSFQAQTQYF.

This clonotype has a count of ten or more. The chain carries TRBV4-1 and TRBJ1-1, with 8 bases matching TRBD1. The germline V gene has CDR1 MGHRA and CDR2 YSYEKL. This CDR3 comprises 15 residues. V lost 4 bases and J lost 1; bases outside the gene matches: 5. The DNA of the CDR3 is TGCGCCAGCAGCCTGCAGGACAGGGCGAACACTGAAGCTTTCTTT. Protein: CASSLQDRANTEAFF.

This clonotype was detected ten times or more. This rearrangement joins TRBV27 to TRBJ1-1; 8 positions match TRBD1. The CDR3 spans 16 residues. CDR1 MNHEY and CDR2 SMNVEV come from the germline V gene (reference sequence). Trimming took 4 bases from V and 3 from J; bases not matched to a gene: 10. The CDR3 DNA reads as TGTGCCAGCAGTTGGGGACGACAGGGGCTTCACACTGAAGCTTTCTTT. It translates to CASSWGRQGLHTEAFF.

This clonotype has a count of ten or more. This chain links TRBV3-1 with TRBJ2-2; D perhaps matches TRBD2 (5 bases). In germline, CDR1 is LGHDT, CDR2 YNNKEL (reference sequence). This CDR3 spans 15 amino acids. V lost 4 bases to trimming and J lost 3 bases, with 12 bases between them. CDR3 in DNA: TGTGCCAGCAGCCGAGGAGGACTCGACACCGGGGAGCTGTTTTTT. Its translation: CASSRGGLDTGELFF.

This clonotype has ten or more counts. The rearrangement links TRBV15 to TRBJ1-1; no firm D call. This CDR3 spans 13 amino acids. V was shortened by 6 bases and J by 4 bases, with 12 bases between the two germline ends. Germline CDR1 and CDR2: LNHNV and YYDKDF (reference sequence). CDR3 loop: CATRTLEGTEAFF. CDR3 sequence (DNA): TGTGCCACCAGAACCCTTGAGGGCACTGAAGCTTTCTTT.

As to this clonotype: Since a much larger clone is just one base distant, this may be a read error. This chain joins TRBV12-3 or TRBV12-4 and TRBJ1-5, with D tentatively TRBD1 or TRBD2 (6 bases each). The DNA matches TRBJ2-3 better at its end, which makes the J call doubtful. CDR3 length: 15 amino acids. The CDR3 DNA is TGTGCCAGCAGTTACCAGGCCGGGGGCAATCAGCCCCAGTATTTT. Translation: CASSYQAGGNQPQYF.

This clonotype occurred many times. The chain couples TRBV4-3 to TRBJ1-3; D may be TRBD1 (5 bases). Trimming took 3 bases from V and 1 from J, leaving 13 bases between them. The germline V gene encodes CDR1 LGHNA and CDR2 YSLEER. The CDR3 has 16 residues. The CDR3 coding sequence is TGCGCCAGCAGCCAGGGGAGAGGGGCTTCTGGAAACACCATATATTTT. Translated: CASSQGRGASGNTIYF.

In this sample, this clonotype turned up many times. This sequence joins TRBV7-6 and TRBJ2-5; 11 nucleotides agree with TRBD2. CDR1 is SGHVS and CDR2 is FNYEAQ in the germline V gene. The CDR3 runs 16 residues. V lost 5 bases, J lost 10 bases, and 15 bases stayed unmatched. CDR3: CASSQAGLAGAVDQYF. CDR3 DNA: TGTGCCAGCAGCCAGGCCGGACTAGCGGGTGCAGTCGACCAGTACTTC.

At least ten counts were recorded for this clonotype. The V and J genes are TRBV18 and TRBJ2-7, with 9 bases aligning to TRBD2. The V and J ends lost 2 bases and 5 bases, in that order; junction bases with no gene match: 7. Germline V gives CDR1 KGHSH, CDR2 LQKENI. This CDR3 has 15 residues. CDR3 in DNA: TGTGCCAGCTCACCAACTGGGGCGGGAGGGGACGAGCAGTACTTC. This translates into CASSPTGAGGDEQYF.

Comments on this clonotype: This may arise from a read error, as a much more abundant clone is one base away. CDR3 protein: CAWSPRLARGREQYF. CDR3 nucleotide sequence: TGTGCCTGGAGTCCCAGACTAGCGCGAGGTCGCGAGCAGTACTTC. The chain recombines TRBV30 with TRBJ2-7; TRBD2 agrees at 8 bases. This CDR3 is 15 amino acids long. Germline loops: CDR1 GTSNPN, CDR2 SVGIG (reference sequence). The ends lost 2 bases at V and 6 bases at J; junction bases unmatched: 12.

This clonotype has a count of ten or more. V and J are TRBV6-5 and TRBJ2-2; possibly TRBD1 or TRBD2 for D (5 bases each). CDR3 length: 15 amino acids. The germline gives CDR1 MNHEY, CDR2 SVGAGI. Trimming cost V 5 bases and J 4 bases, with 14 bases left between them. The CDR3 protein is CASSTSSGSTGELFF. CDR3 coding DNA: TGTGCCAGCAGTACTTCTTCAGGGAGCACCGGGGAGCTGTTTTTT.

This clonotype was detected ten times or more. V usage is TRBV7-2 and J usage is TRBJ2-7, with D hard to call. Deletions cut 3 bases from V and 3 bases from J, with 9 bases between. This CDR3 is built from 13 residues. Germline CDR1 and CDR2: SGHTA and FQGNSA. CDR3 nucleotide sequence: TGTGCCAGCAGCTTTGGAACCCGCTACGAGCAGTACTTC. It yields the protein CASSFGTRYEQYF.

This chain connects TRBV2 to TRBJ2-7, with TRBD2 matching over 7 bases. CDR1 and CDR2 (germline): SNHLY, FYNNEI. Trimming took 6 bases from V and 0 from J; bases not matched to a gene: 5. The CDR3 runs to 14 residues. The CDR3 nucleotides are TGTGCCAGCAGCATACCTAGCGGCTCCTACGAGCAGTACTTC. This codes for CASSIPSGSYEQYF.

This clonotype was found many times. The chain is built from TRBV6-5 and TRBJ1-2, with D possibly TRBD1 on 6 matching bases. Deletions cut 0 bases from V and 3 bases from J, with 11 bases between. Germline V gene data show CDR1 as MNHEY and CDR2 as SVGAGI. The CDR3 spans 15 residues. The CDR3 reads CASSYSGAQDYGYTF. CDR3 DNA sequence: TGTGCCAGCAGTTACTCGGGGGCACAAGACTATGGCTACACCTTC.

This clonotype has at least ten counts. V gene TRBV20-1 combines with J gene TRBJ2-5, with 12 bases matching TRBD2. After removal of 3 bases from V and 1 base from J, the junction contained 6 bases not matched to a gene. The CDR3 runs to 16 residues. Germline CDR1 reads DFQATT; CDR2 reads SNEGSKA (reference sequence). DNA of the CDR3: TGCAGTGCTAGCGCAACTAGCGGGAGGACCCAAGAGACCCAGTACTTC. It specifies CSASATSGRTQETQYF.

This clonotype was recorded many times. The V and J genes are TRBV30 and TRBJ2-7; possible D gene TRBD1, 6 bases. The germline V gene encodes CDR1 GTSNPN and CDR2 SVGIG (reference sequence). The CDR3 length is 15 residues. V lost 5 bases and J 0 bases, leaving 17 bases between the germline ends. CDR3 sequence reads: CAWGTQTGYSYEQYF. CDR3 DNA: TGTGCCTGGGGGACCCAGACAGGCTACTCCTACGAGCAGTACTTC.

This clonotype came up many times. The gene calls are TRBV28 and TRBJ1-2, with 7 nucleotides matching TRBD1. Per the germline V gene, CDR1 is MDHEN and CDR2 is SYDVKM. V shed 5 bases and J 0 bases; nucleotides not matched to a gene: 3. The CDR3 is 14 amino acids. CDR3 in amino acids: CASSAGTANYGYTF. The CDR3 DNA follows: TGTGCCAGCAGTGCGGGGACAGCTAACTATGGCTACACCTTC.